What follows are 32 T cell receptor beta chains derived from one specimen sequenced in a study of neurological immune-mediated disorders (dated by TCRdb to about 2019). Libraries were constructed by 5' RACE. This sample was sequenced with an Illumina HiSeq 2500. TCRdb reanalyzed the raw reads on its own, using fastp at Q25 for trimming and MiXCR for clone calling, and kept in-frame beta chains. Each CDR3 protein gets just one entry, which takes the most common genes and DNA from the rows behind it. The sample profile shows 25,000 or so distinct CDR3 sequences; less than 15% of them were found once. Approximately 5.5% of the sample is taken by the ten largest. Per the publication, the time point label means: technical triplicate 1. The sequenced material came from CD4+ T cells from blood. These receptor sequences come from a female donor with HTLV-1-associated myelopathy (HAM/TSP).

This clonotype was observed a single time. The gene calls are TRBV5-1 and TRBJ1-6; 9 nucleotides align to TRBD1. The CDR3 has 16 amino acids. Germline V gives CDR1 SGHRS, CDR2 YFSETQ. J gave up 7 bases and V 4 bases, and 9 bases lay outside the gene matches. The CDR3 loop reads CASSTGTGRWNSPLHF. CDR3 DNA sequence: TGCGCCAGCAGCACCGGGACAGGGCGTTGGAATTCACCCCTCCACTTT.

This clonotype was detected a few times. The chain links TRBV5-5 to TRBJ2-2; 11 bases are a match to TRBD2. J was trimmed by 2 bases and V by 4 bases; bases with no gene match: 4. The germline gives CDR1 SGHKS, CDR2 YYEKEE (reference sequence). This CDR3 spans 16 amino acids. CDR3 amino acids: CASSVAGGFNTGELFF. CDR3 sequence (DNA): TGTGCCAGCAGCGTAGCGGGAGGGTTTAACACCGGGGAGCTGTTTTTT.

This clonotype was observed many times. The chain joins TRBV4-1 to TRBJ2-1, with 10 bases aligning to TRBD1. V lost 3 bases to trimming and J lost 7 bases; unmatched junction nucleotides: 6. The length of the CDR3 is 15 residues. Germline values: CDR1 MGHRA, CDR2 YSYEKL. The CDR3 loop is CASSQGTGDRNEQFF. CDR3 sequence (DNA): TGCGCCAGCAGCCAGGGGACAGGGGATCGAAATGAGCAGTTCTTC.

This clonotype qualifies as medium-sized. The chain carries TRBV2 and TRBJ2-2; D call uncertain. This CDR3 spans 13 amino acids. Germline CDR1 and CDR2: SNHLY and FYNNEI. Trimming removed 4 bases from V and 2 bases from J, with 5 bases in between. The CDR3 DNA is TGTGCCAGCAGTGGTCACAACACCGGGGAGCTGTTTTTT. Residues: CASSGHNTGELFF.

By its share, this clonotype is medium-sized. The CDR3 sequence is CAISETSGSSGANVLTF. The CDR3 DNA reads as TGTGCCATCAGTGAGACTAGCGGGAGCTCTGGGGCCAACGTCCTGACTTTC. The J gene is TRBJ2-6, the V gene TRBV10-3, with 11 bases fitting TRBD2. Germline V CDR1 and CDR2: ENHRY, SYGVKD. The CDR3 sequence is 17 residues long. Trimming took 2 bases from V and 0 from J; bases not matched to a gene: 0.

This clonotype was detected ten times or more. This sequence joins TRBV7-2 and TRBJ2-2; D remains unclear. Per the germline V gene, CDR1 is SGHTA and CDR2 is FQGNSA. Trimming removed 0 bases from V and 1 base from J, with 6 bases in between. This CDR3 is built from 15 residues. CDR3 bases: TGTGCCAGCAGCTTAGCGACAAAGAACACCGGGGAGCTGTTTTTT. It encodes CASSLATKNTGELFF.

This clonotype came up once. This chain's CDR3 is CSVVDRVAADTQYF. CDR3 DNA: TGCAGCGTGGTCGACAGGGTAGCGGCAGATACGCAGTATTTT. The chain couples TRBV29-1 to TRBJ2-3; D might be TRBD1 (7 bases). This CDR3 region has 14 residues. Germline V gives CDR1 SQVTM, CDR2 ANQGSEA. Trimming took 6 bases from V and 4 from J, leaving 17 bases between them.

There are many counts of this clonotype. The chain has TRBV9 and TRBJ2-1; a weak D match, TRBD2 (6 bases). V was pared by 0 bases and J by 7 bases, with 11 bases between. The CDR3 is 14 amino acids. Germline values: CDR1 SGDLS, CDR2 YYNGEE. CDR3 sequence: CASSVGGERNEQFF. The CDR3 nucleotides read TGTGCCAGCAGCGTAGGGGGGGAACGGAATGAGCAGTTCTTC.

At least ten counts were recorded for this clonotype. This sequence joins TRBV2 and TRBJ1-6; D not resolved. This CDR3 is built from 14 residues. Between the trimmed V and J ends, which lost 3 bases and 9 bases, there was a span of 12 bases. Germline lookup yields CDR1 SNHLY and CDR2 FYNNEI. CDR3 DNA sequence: TGTGCCAGCAGTGAGGGATGGCCAGGTTCACCCCTCCACTTT. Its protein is CASSEGWPGSPLHF.

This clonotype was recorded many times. In DNA, the CDR3 is TGCGCCAGCACCCTTAGCGGGCATTCCTACAATGAGCAGTTCTTC. Protein sequence: CASTLSGHSYNEQFF. The chain is built from TRBV5-1 and TRBJ2-1; 7 bases line up with TRBD2. The CDR3 spans 15 residues. Germline V gene sequence: CDR1 SGHRS, CDR2 YFSETQ. Trimming removed 6 bases from V and 1 base from J; junction bases left unmatched: 7.

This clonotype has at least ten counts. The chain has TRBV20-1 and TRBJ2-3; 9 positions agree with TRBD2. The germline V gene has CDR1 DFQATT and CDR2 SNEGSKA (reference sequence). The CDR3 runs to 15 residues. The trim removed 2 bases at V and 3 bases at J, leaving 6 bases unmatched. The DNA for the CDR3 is TGCAGTGCTAGACCGGGACTAGCTGTTACAGATACGCAGTATTTT. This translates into CSARPGLAVTDTQYF.

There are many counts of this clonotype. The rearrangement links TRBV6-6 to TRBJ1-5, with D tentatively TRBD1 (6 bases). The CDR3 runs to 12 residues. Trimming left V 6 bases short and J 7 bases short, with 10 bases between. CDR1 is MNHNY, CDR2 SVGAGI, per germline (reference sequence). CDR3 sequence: CASSYRDQPQHF. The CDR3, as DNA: TGTGCCAGCAGCTACAGGGACCAGCCCCAGCATTTT.

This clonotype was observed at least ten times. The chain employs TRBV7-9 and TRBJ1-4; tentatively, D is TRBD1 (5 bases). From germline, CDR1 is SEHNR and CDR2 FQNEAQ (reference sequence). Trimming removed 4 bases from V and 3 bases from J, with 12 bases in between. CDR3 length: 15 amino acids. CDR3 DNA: TGTGCCAGCAGCTGGCAAGGGGCACCTAATGAAAAACTGTTTTTT. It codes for CASSWQGAPNEKLFF.

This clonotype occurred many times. This chain's CDR3 is CASRSGRNEQFF. The DNA of the CDR3 is TGTGCCAGCAGGTCAGGTAGAAATGAGCAGTTCTTC. The gene calls are TRBV7-8 and TRBJ2-1; D remains ambiguous. V was trimmed by 6 bases and J by 7 bases, leaving 10 bases between them. CDR1 SGHVS and CDR2 FQNEAQ come from the germline V gene. The CDR3 runs to 12 residues.

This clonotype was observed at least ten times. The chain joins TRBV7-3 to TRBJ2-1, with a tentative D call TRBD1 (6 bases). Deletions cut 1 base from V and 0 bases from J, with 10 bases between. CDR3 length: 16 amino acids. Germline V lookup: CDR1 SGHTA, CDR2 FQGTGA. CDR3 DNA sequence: TGTGCCAGCAGCTTAATTGGACAGAGCTCCTACAATGAGCAGTTCTTC. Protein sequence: CASSLIGQSSYNEQFF.

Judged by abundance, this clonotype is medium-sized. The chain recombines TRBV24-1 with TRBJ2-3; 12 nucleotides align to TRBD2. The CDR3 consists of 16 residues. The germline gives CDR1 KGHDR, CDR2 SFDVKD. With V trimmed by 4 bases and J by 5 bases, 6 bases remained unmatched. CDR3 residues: CATSEPGTSGLDTQYF. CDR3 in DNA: TGTGCCACCAGTGAACCCGGGACTAGCGGGTTAGATACGCAGTATTTT.

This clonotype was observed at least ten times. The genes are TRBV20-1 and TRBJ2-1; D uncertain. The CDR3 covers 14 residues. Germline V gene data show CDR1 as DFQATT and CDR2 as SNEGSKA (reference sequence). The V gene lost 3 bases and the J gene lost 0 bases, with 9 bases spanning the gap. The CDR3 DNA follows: TGCAGTGCTAGTATTGAGAGCTCCTACAATGAGCAGTTCTTC. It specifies CSASIESSYNEQFF.

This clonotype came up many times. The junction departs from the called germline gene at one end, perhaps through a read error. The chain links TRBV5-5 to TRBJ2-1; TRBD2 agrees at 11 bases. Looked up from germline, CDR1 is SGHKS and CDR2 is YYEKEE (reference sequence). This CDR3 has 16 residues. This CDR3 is CASNLFTSGGYNEQFF. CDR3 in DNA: TGTGCCAGCAACTTGTTCACTAGCGGGGGATACAATGAGCAGTTCTTC. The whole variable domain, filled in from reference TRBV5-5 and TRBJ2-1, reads DAGVTQSPTHLIKTRGQQVTLRCSPISGHKSVSWYQQVLGQGPQFIFQYYEKEERGRGNFPDRFSARQFPNYSSELNVNALLLGDSALYLCASNLFTSGGYNEQFFGPGTRLTVL.

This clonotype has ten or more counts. The CDR3 sequence is CSARGRNEQYF. Written as DNA, the CDR3 is TGCAGTGCTAGAGGCAGAAACGAGCAGTACTTC. This rearrangement joins TRBV20-1 to TRBJ2-7; D ambiguous. Trimming shortened V by 1 base and J by 5 bases, and 6 bases separated the two germline ends. This CDR3 is built from 11 residues. Germline V gene lookup returns CDR1 DFQATT and CDR2 SNEGSKA (reference sequence).

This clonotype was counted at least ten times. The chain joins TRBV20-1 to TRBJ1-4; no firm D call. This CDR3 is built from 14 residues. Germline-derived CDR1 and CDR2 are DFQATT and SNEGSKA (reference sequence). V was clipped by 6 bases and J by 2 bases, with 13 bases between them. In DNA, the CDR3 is TGCAGTGCCCAACTCGAGGGCACTAATGAAAAACTGTTTTTT. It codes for CSAQLEGTNEKLFF.

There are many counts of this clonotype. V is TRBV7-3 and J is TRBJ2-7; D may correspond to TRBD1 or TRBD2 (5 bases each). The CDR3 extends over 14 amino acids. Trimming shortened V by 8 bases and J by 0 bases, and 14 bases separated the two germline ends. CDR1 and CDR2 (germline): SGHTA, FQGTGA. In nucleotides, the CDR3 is TGTGCCAGCTCCCCGGGACCTAGCTCCTACGAGCAGTACTTC. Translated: CASSPGPSSYEQYF.

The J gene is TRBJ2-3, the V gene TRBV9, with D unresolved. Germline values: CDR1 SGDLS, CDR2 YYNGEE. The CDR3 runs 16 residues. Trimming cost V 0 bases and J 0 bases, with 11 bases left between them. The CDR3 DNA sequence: TGTGCCAGCAGCGTAGGAATAGCTTCTAGCACAGATACGCAGTATTTT. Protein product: CASSVGIASSTDTQYF. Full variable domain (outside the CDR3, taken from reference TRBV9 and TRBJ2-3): DSGVTQTPKHLITATGQRVTLRCSPRSGDLSVYWYQQSLDQGLQFLIQYYNGEERAKGNILERFSAQQFPDLHSELNLSSLELGDSALYFCASSVGIASSTDTQYFGPGTRLTVL.

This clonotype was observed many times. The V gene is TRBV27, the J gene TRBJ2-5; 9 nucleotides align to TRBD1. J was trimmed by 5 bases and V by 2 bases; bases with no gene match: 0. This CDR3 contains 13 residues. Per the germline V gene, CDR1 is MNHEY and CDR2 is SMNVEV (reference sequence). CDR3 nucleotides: TGTGCCAGCAGTTTAGGACAGGGGGAGACCCAGTACTTC. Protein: CASSLGQGETQYF.

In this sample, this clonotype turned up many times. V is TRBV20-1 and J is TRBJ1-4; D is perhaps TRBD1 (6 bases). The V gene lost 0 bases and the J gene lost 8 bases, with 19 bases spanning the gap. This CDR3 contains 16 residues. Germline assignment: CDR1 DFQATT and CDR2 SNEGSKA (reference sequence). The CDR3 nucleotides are TGCAGTGCTAGAGAAGGGGGTCAGGGAGGATTGGAAAAACTGTTTTTT. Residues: CSAREGGQGGLEKLFF.

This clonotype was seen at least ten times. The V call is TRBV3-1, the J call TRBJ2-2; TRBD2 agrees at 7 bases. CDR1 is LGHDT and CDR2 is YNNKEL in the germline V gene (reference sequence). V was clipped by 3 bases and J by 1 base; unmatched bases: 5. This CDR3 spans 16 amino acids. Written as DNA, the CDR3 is TGTGCCAGCAGCCACGATAGCGGGTTGAACACCGGGGAGCTGTTTTTT. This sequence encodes CASSHDSGLNTGELFF. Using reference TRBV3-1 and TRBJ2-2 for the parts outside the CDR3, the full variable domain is DTAVSQTPKYLVTQMGNDKSIKCEQNLGHDTMYWYKQDSKKFLKIMFSYNNKELIINETVPNRFSPKSPDKAHLNLHINSLELGDSAVYFCASSHDSGLNTGELFFGEGSRLTVL.

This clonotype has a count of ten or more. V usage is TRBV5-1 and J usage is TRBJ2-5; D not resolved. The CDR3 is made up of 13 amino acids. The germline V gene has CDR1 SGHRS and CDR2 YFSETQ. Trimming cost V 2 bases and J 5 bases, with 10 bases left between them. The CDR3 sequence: CASSFLTGETQYF. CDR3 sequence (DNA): TGCGCCAGCAGCTTTTTGACTGGGGAGACCCAGTACTTC.

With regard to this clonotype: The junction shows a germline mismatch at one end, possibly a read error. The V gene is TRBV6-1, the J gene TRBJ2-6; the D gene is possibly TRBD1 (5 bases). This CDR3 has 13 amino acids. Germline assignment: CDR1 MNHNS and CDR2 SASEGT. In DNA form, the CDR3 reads TGTGCCAGCAGCAGGAATGGGGCCAACGTACTGACTTTC. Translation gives CASSRNGANVLTF.

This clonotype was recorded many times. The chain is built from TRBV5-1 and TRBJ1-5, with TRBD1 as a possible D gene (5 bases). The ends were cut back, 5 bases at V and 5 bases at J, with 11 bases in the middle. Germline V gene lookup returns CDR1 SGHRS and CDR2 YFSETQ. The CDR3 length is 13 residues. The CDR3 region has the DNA TGCGCCAGCAGAGACAGACTTGATCAGCCCCAGCATTTT. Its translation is CASRDRLDQPQHF.

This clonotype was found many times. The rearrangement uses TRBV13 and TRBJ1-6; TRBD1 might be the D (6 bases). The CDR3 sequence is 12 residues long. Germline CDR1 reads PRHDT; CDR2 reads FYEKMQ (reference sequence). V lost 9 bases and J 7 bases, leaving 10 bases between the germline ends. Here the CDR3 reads CASGTWNSPLHF. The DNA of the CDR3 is TGTGCCAGTGGGACATGGAATTCACCCCTCCACTTT.

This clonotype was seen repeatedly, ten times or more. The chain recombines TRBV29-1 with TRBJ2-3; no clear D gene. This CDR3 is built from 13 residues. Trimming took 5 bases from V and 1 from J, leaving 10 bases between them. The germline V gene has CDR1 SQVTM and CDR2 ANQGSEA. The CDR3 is CSVTRLGTDTQYF. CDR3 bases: TGCAGCGTTACTCGACTGGGCACAGATACGCAGTATTTT.

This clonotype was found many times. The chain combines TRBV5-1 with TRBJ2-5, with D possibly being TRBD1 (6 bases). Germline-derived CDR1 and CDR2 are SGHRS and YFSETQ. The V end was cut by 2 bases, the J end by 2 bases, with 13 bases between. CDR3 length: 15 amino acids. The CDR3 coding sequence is TGCGCCAGCAGCTTTAGGGGGAGCGAGCAAGAGACCCAGTACTTC. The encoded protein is CASSFRGSEQETQYF. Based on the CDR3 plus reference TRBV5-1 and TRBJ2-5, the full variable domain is KAGVTQTPRYLIKTRGQQVTLSCSPISGHRSVSWYQQTPGQGLQFLFEYFSETQRNKGNFPGRFSGRQFSNSRSEMNVSTLELGDSALYLCASSFRGSEQETQYFGPGTRLLVL.

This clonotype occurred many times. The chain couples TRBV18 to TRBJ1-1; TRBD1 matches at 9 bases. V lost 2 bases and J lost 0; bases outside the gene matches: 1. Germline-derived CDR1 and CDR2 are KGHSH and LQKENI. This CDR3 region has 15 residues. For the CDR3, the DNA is TGTGCCAGCTCACCAGGGACAGGGCTGAACACTGAAGCTTTCTTT. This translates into CASSPGTGLNTEAFF.